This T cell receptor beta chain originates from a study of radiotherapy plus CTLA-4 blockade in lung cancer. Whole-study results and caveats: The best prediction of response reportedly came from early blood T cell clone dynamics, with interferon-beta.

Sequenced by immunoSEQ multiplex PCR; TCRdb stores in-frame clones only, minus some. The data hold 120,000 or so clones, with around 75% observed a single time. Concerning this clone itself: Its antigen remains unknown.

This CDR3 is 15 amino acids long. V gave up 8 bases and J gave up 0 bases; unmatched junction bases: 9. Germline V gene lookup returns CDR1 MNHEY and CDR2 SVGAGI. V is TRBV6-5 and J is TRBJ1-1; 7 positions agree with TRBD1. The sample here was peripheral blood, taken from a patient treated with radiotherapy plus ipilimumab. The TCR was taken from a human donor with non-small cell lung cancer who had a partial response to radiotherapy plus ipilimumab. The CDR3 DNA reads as TGTGCCAGCCCAGGACAGGAGAGCCTGAACACTGAAGCTTTCTTT. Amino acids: CASPGQESLNTEAFF.